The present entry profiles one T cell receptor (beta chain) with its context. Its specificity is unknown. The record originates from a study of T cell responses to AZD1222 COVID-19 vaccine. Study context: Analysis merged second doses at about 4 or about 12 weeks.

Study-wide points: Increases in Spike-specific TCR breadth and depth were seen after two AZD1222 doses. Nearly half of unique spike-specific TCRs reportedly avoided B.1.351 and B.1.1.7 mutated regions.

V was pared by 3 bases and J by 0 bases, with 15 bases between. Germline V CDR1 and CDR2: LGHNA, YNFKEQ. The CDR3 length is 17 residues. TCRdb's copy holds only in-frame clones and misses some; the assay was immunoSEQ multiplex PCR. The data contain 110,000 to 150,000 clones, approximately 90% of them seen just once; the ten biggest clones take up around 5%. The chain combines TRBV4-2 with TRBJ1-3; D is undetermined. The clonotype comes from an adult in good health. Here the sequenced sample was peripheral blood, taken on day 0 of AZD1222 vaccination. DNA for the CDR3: TGTGCCAGCAGCCACAAGATTCCGCGGTCCTCTGGAAACACCATATATTTT. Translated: CASSHKIPRSSGNTIYF.